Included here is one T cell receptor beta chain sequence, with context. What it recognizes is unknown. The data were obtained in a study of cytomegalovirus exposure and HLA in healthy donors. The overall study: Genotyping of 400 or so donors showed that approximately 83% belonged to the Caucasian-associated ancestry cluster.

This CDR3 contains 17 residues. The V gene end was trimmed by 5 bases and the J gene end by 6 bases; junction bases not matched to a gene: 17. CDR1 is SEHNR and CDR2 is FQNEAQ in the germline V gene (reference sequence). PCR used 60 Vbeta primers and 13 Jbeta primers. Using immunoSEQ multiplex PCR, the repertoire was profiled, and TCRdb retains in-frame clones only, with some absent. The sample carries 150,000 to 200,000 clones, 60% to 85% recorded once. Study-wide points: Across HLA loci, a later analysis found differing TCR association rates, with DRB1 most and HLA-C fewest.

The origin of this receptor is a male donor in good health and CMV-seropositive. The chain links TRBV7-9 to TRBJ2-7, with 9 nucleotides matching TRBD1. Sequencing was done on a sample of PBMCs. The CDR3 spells CASSPRPGTGNPGEQYF. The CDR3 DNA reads TGTGCCAGCAGCCCGCGTCCCGGGACAGGGAACCCCGGCGAGCAGTACTTC.